The clone carrying this TCR beta chain was recorded only once. This specimen comes from a study of blood T cell repertoires in COVID-19. With 0 bases removed from V and 0 bases from J, the gap between germline ends came to 10 bases. The CDR3 has 16 amino acids. Germline V lookup: CDR1 SGHVS, CDR2 FNYEAQ. Libraries were prepared by immunoSEQ multiplex PCR; TCRdb keeps only in-frame clonotypes and omits some of them. The sample lists 200,000 to 250,000 clones; about 79% were seen once. The source of this sequence is a man aged 45-65 years with active or convalescent COVID-19. V usage is TRBV7-6 and J usage is TRBJ2-3; D is unclear. Material for sequencing was peripheral blood. CDR3 sequence: CASSLATRISTDTQYF. Written as DNA, the CDR3 is TGTGCCAGCAGCTTAGCAACGCGGATCAGCACAGATACGCAGTATTTT. The full variable domain, completed using reference TRBV7-6 and TRBJ2-3, is GAGVSQSPRYKVTKRGQDVALRCDPISGHVSLYWYRQALGQGPEFLTYFNYEAQQDKSGLPNDRFSAERPEGSISTLTIQRTEQRDSAMYRCASSLATRISTDTQYFGPGTRLTVL.